The text below deals with one T cell receptor beta chain. Researchers took RNA transcripts and amplified the TCR beta CDR3 regions from them. During a first-round RT-PCR of the TCR CDR3, the HTBI primer set was used. TCRdb itself ran the multiplex PCR reads through MiXCR, one entry per CDR3 protein. The table lists 400,000 or so distinct CDR3 sequences, about 14% of them singletons. These data belong to a study of T cells in Graves' hyperthyroidism and ophthalmopathy. Looked up from germline, CDR1 is SGHDT and CDR2 is YYEEEE. The CDR3 extends over 15 amino acids. Between the trimmed V and J ends, which lost 3 bases and 1 base, there was a span of 11 bases.

The V call is TRBV5-6, the J call TRBJ1-3; D gene unclear. The clonotype originates from a woman aged 25-40 years with Graves' ophthalmopathy. Sequencing was carried out using blood. CDR3: CASSSFKGSGNTIYF. The CDR3, as DNA: TGTGCCAGCAGCTCCTTTAAAGGATCTGGAAACACCATATATTTT.